This T cell receptor beta chain came from a study of patients with pleural tuberculosis (dated by TCRdb to the mid-2010s). This clonotype was recorded at least ten times. No cognate antigen has been identified for it. Base qualities are not provided; no much larger clone lies one nucleotide away. The CDR3 spans 16 residues, from the cysteine through the phenylalanine. CDR3 DNA is the only sequence kept; it has 48 bases, read in frame from the first base. CDR1 and CDR2, per the germline V gene (reference sequence), are SGHAT and FQDESV. Trimming removed 3 bases from V and 2 bases from J, leaving 14 bases between the germline ends. TCRdb shows the sequencer as Illumina Genome Analyzer IIx. TCRdb reran the public reads through fastp at Q25 and MiXCR, keeping productive beta chains. Each CDR3 protein appears once, grouped with its most common genes and DNA. The sample table holds around 50,000 distinct CDR3 sequences, of which under 8.5% were seen once. In total, the top ten clones hold roughly 16% of the sample.

The source of this sequence is a human donor with pleural tuberculosis. Recombination linked TRBV11-1 to TRBJ2-1, and possibly TRBD2, on 6 matching bases. The CDR3 has the sequence CASSFGTGSAYNEQFF. The DNA sequence follows: TGTGCCAGCAGCTTCGGTACCGGGAGTGCCTACAATGAGCAGTTCTTC.